A single sample gave rise to the 21 T cell receptor beta chains below, sequenced in a study of cytomegalovirus exposure and HLA in healthy donors. In the PCR, 60 Vbeta and 13 Jbeta primers were used. The assay was immunoSEQ multiplex PCR, and TCRdb's table has in-frame clones only and misses some. The profile shows 90,000 to 130,000 clones, 78% of them singletons. The sample consisted of PBMCs. The source is a young woman in good health and CMV-seronegative.

This clone is a singleton in its sample. The J gene is TRBJ2-7, the V gene TRBV29-1; 9 nucleotides match TRBD1. J was trimmed by 5 bases and V by 5 bases; bases with no gene match: 10. Germline loops: CDR1 SQVTM, CDR2 ANQGSEA. This CDR3 comprises 14 residues. CDR3 protein: CSVFVQGAFHEQYF. In DNA, the CDR3 is TGCAGCGTTTTCGTACAGGGGGCGTTCCACGAGCAGTACTTC.

The chain carries TRBV6-5 and TRBJ2-5; TRBD2 matches 15 bases. Trimming removed 7 bases from V and 5 bases from J; junction bases left unmatched: 5. There are 15 residues in the CDR3. Per the germline V gene, CDR1 is MNHEY and CDR2 is SVGAGI. The CDR3, as DNA: TGTGCCAGCATCAGGACTAGCGGGGGGGGTGAGACCCAGTACTTC. As protein: CASIRTSGGGETQYF.

This clone was recorded once. The rearrangement uses TRBV29-1 and TRBJ2-1, with 13 bases that match TRBD2. Germline V CDR1 and CDR2: SQVTM, ANQGSEA. The CDR3 spans 15 residues. Trimming removed 8 bases from V and 8 bases from J; junction bases left unmatched: 12. CDR3: CSFMKRLAGGDEQFF. CDR3 coding DNA: TGCAGCTTCATGAAAAGACTAGCGGGGGGCGATGAGCAGTTCTTC.

The CDR3 sequence is CASSLVDTGELFF. The CDR3 region has the DNA TGTGCCAGCAGTTTAGTCGACACCGGGGAGCTGTTTTTT. The V call is TRBV28, the J call TRBJ2-2; no clear D. The CDR3 is 13 residues long. V was shortened by 2 bases and J by 3 bases, with 4 bases between the two germline ends. The germline CDR1 and CDR2 sequences are MDHEN and SYDVKM.

In this sample, this clone turned up a few times. This chain connects TRBV6-5 to TRBJ2-1; 11 nucleotides agree with TRBD1. This CDR3 region has 15 residues. In germline, CDR1 is MNHEY, CDR2 SVGAGI. V was clipped by 6 bases and J by 3 bases; unmatched bases: 4. The CDR3 sequence is CASSFGTGGYNEQFF. CDR3 nucleotide sequence: TGTGCCAGCAGCTTCGGGACAGGGGGCTACAATGAGCAGTTCTTC.

V is TRBV28 and J is TRBJ2-2, with 7 bases that match TRBD2. The CDR3 runs 15 residues. V dropped 6 bases and J dropped 8; count of bases not matched to a gene: 12. Per germline, CDR1 MDHEN and CDR2 SYDVKM. CDR3 sequence reads: CASRPPLAAGGELFF. CDR3 bases: TGTGCCAGCAGGCCCCCTCTAGCGGCGGGGGGGGAGCTGTTTTTT.

The chain joins TRBV20-1 to TRBJ1-5; D remains ambiguous. V lost 2 bases to trimming and J lost 11 bases, with 10 bases between them. Germline V lookup: CDR1 DFQATT, CDR2 SNEGSKA (reference sequence). The CDR3 runs to 11 residues. The CDR3 spells CSARTVTAQHF. The CDR3 bases are TGCAGTGCTAGAACCGTCACAGCCCAGCATTTT.

The CDR3 protein is CASSSGGLDSYEQYF. The CDR3 bases are TGTGCCAGCAGTTCCGGGGGGTTAGACTCCTACGAGCAGTACTTC. This chain uses TRBV6-5 with TRBJ2-7; TRBD2 agrees at 7 bases. The CDR3 runs to 15 residues. CDR1 and CDR2 from the germline V gene are MNHEY and SVGAGI. V lost 4 bases and J lost 0; bases outside the gene matches: 6.

The chain recombines TRBV6-1 with TRBJ1-5; no definite D call. V lost 6 bases and J lost 6, with 12 bases in between. Germline CDR1 MNHNS, CDR2 SASEGT. The CDR3 is made up of 13 amino acids. CDR3 loop: CASREISRQPQHF. The CDR3 nucleotides read TGTGCCAGCAGGGAGATCTCTCGTCAGCCCCAGCATTTT.

This chain joins TRBV28 and TRBJ2-5; tentatively, D is TRBD1 (6 bases). Germline V gives CDR1 MDHEN, CDR2 SYDVKM. V was shortened by 5 bases and J by 2 bases, with 12 bases between the two germline ends. The CDR3 length is 14 residues. The CDR3: CASSRRTEQETQYF. The CDR3 DNA reads as TGTGCCAGCAGTCGTCGGACAGAACAAGAGACCCAGTACTTC.

This clone came up once. The chain has TRBV6-5 and TRBJ1-2, with D perhaps matching TRBD1 (6 bases). With 0 bases removed from V and 5 bases from J, the gap between germline ends came to 7 bases. The germline CDR1 and CDR2 sequences are MNHEY and SVGAGI. This CDR3 contains 13 residues. The CDR3, as DNA: TGTGCCAGCAGTTACTCCGGGACATATGGCTACACCTTC. As protein: CASSYSGTYGYTF.

This clone has more than one count but fewer than ten. The CDR3 loop is CASTTKGDGYTF. The CDR3 DNA is TGTGCCAGCACAACAAAGGGGGATGGCTACACCTTC. The rearrangement links TRBV6-6 to TRBJ1-2, with D possibly being TRBD1 (6 bases). Trimming stripped 7 bases from V and 6 bases from J, with 12 bases between. Looked up from germline, CDR1 is MNHNY and CDR2 is SVGAGI (reference sequence). The CDR3 spans 12 residues.

This clone was seen just once. V is TRBV15 and J is TRBJ1-5, with D maybe TRBD1 (6 bases). Germline loops: CDR1 LNHNV, CDR2 YYDKDF (reference sequence). V was shortened by 3 bases and J by 5 bases, with 11 bases between the two germline ends. The CDR3 runs to 14 residues. CDR3 sequence: CATSSFGGHQPQHF. Written as DNA, the CDR3 is TGTGCCACCAGCAGTTTTGGGGGCCATCAGCCCCAGCATTTT. Full variable domain (remainder filled in from reference TRBV15 and TRBJ1-5): DAMVIQNPRYQVTQFGKPVTLSCSQTLNHNVMYWYQQKSSQAPKLLFHYYDKDFNNEADTPDNFQSRRPNTSFCFLDIRSPGLGDTAMYLCATSSFGGHQPQHFGDGTRLSIL.

The rearrangement joins TRBV30 to TRBJ2-1, with 16 nucleotides matching TRBD2. V gave up 0 bases and J gave up 8 bases; unmatched junction bases: 7. This CDR3 comprises 17 residues. Looked up from germline, CDR1 is GTSNPN and CDR2 is SVGIG (reference sequence). In DNA form, the CDR3 reads TGTGCCTGGAGTGTAGGGACTAGCGGGAGGGCCGGCGATGAGCAGTTCTTC. Translation: CAWSVGTSGRAGDEQFF.

V is TRBV6-1 and J is TRBJ1-1; 7 bases match TRBD1. J was trimmed by 4 bases and V by 6 bases; bases with no gene match: 5. Germline V gene sequence: CDR1 MNHNS, CDR2 SASEGT. This CDR3 contains 13 residues. Written as DNA, the CDR3 is TGTGCCAGCAGCGACAGGGCCCCCACTGAAGCTTTCTTT. Translation gives CASSDRAPTEAFF.

This chain connects TRBV6-1 to TRBJ2-1; possibly TRBD2 for D (6 bases). CDR1 and CDR2 from the germline V gene are MNHNS and SASEGT. Trimming removed 2 bases at V and 9 bases at J, with 17 bases between. The CDR3 runs 15 residues. The CDR3 sequence: CASSEPLQGSGEQFF. The CDR3 DNA is TGTGCCAGCAGTGAACCACTTCAGGGTAGCGGTGAGCAGTTCTTC.

The V gene is TRBV9, the J gene TRBJ2-1; 7 bases are shared with TRBD2. CDR3 size: 15 residues. V gave up 4 bases and J gave up 5 bases; unmatched junction bases: 9. Germline V gene lookup returns CDR1 SGDLS and CDR2 YYNGEE. The DNA for the CDR3 is TGTGCCAGCAGCCCACGGGAGGCCCCCAACAATGAGCAGTTCTTC. Translating gives CASSPREAPNNEQFF.

The rearrangement joins TRBV6-5 to TRBJ1-6, with 8 bases fitting TRBD1. With 6 bases clipped from V and 7 bases from J, the junction kept 5 bases outside the gene matches. Germline values: CDR1 MNHEY, CDR2 SVGAGI. This CDR3 region has 14 residues. The CDR3 protein is CASSRGQGNSPLHF. DNA of the CDR3: TGTGCCAGCAGCCGCGGACAGGGAAATTCACCCCTCCACTTT.

This clone was seen only a few times. V and J are TRBV2 and TRBJ1-1; D ambiguous. V dropped 2 bases and J dropped 1 base, with 2 bases sitting between them. The CDR3 sequence is 12 residues long. Germline V gene sequence: CDR1 SNHLY, CDR2 FYNNEI. CDR3 sequence (DNA): TGTGCCAGCAGTGAACAGAACACTGAAGCTTTCTTT. It yields the protein CASSEQNTEAFF.

The genes are TRBV7-2 and TRBJ2-3; D gene uncertain. V was cut by 1 base and J by 6 bases, with 11 bases left in between. The germline gives CDR1 SGHTA, CDR2 FQGNSA. This CDR3 comprises 14 residues. CDR3 sequence: CASSLEEVMDTQYF. Here the CDR3 DNA reads TGTGCCAGCAGCTTAGAAGAGGTTATGGATACGCAGTATTTT.

The chain recombines TRBV6-1 with TRBJ1-1; D is uncertain. This CDR3 comprises 13 residues. V shed 8 bases and J shed 0 bases, with 10 bases lying between them. The V gene's germline CDR1 is MNHNS and CDR2 SASEGT. Here the CDR3 reads CASLGKMNTEAFF. DNA for the CDR3: TGTGCCAGCCTCGGGAAAATGAACACTGAAGCTTTCTTT.